One and the same sample provided the 14 T cell receptor beta chains below, sequenced in a study of cytomegalovirus exposure and HLA in healthy donors. PCR primers comprised 60 Vbeta and 13 Jbeta primers. Produced via immunoSEQ multiplex PCR; TCRdb's table is partial and in-frame only. The sample holds over 30,000 clones; 86% are singletons and the top ten take approximately 10%. The sample consisted of PBMCs. Every receptor here comes from a middle-aged woman in good health and CMV-seropositive.

This clone was detected only a few times. J is TRBJ2-7 and V is TRBV27; 8 bases agree with TRBD1. V lost 3 bases and J lost 9; bases outside the gene matches: 4. CDR1 is MNHEY, CDR2 SMNVEV, per germline (reference sequence). CDR3 length equals 12 residues. The DNA of the CDR3 is TGTGCCAGCAGTTTGGGGACAGGTCGGCAGTACTTC. It is translated as CASSLGTGRQYF.

This sequence joins TRBV4-1 and TRBJ2-3, with TRBD2 matching over 11 bases. The germline V gene has CDR1 MGHRA and CDR2 YSYEKL. The CDR3 loop spans 18 amino acids. V lost 0 bases, J lost 6 bases, and 11 bases stayed unmatched. DNA for the CDR3: TGCGCCAGCAGCCAAGAGGAAGGTAGCGGGGGGGTATTGGATACGCAGTATTTT. Residues: CASSQEEGSGGVLDTQYF.

This chain uses TRBV11-3 with TRBJ2-1, with a weak D call TRBD1 (6 bases). The CDR3 contains 13 residues. The V and J ends lost 5 bases and 9 bases respectively, with 14 bases between them. Germline V gives CDR1 SGHNT, CDR2 YENEEA. DNA of the CDR3: TGTGCCAGCAGCCACGGGACAATAAGTGAGCAGTTCTTC. The encoded protein is CASSHGTISEQFF.

As concerns this clone: Germline is not matched at one junction end, which may reflect a read error. V and J are TRBV5-4 and TRBJ2-1; TRBD2 matches 11 bases. Germline loops: CDR1 SGHNT, CDR2 YYREEE (reference sequence). The CDR3 has 16 amino acids. Here the CDR3 reads CASSLDGTSGNNEQLF. For the CDR3, the DNA is TGTGCCAGCAGCTTGGACGGGACTAGCGGAAACAATGAGCAGCTCTTC.

The V call is TRBV10-1, the J call TRBJ2-3; a weak D match, TRBD1 (6 bases). Germline-derived CDR1 and CDR2 are WNHNN and SYGVQD (reference sequence). V lost 1 base to trimming and J lost 6 bases, with 11 bases between them. The CDR3 is 14 amino acids. CDR3 coding DNA: TGCGCCAGCAGTGAGTACAGGGAGTTCGATACGCAGTATTTT. Protein: CASSEYREFDTQYF.

This sequence joins TRBV7-8 and TRBJ2-5; 7 bases are shared with TRBD1. V gave up 2 bases and J gave up 4 bases; unmatched junction bases: 7. The CDR3 has 15 amino acids. The germline V gene encodes CDR1 SGHVS and CDR2 FQNEAQ. In DNA form, the CDR3 reads TGTGCCAGCAGCTTACAACAGGGGTTTCGAGAGACCCAGTACTTC. Translated, it gives CASSLQQGFRETQYF. The whole variable domain, filled in from reference TRBV7-8 and TRBJ2-5, reads GAGVSQSPRYKVAKRGQDVALRCDPISGHVSLFWYQQALGQGPEFLTYFQNEAQLDKSGLPSDRFFAERPEGSVSTLKIQRTQQEDSAVYLCASSLQQGFRETQYFGPGTRLLVL.

This CDR3 reads CASSYLAGADTGELFF. The CDR3 DNA reads as TGTGCCAGCAGTTACTTAGCGGGGGCAGACACCGGGGAGCTGTTTTTT. The chain joins TRBV6-5 to TRBJ2-2; TRBD2 matches 9 bases. V dropped 1 base and J dropped 3; count of bases not matched to a gene: 3. Germline V gene sequence: CDR1 MNHEY, CDR2 SVGAGI. This CDR3 spans 16 amino acids.

The V and J genes are TRBV21-1 and TRBJ2-3; the table calls TRBD1, which could not be checked here. TRBV21-1 is given as a pseudogene. The CDR3 consists of 14 residues. In DNA, the CDR3 is TGTGCCAGCCCCGGAAAGGGGAGCACAGATACGCAGTATTTT. Amino acids: CASPGKGSTDTQYF.

The chain recombines TRBV5-6 with TRBJ1-2; D uncertain. The germline gives CDR1 SGHDT, CDR2 YYEEEE. Trimming stripped 7 bases from V and 7 bases from J, with 17 bases between. The CDR3 runs to 13 residues. CDR3 protein: CASSRREYGGYTF. CDR3 nucleotide sequence: TGTGCCAGCTCAAGGAGGGAGTACGGTGGCTACACCTTC.

J is TRBJ2-1 and V is TRBV7-9; TRBD1 is a possible D gene (6 bases). V gave up 3 bases and J gave up 7 bases, with 10 bases separating them. Looked up from germline, CDR1 is SEHNR and CDR2 is FQNEAQ (reference sequence). The CDR3 has 13 residues. The CDR3 bases are TGTGCCAGCAGCTTGGGGGCGAGTAATGAGCAGTTCTTC. Amino acids: CASSLGASNEQFF.

The chain combines TRBV7-2 with TRBJ2-7; 10 bases fit TRBD1. The germline V gene has CDR1 SGHTA and CDR2 FQGNSA. The CDR3 contains 17 residues. Trimming at V came to 1 base and at J to 2 bases, leaving 8 bases not matched to a gene. The CDR3 loop is CASSLVVSGTGAYEQYF. CDR3 sequence (DNA): TGTGCCAGCAGCTTAGTAGTTTCCGGGACAGGGGCCTACGAGCAGTACTTC.

The chain couples TRBV7-7 to TRBJ1-3; D is unresolved. CDR1 and CDR2 from the germline V gene are SSHAT and FNYEAQ (reference sequence). The V end was cut by 5 bases, the J end by 8 bases, with 10 bases between. This CDR3 is built from 12 residues. In nucleotides, the CDR3 is TGTGCCAGCAGCCCTGCGGGGTACACCATATATTTT. It is translated as CASSPAGYTIYF.

The chain carries TRBV4-2 and TRBJ2-1; 9 bases match TRBD2. The J segment lost 6 bases and the V segment lost 1 base, leaving 4 bases of the junction unmatched. This CDR3 contains 15 residues. Germline CDR1 LGHNA, CDR2 YNFKEQ. CDR3 protein: CASSQVAGGFNEQFF. CDR3 DNA: TGTGCCAGCAGCCAAGTTGCGGGGGGGTTCAATGAGCAGTTCTTC.

This chain uses TRBV27 with TRBJ2-1; no definite D call. V was pared by 0 bases and J by 9 bases, with 9 bases between. CDR3 size: 13 residues. The germline V gene encodes CDR1 MNHEY and CDR2 SMNVEV (reference sequence). DNA for the CDR3: TGTGCCAGCAGTTTATCCAATTTCAGTGAGCAGTTCTTC. This codes for CASSLSNFSEQFF.